The rows below give T cell receptor beta chains drawn from one sample of a study of T cell changes during pregnancy in multiple sclerosis. The table came from immunoSEQ multiplex PCR; TCRdb's copy has only in-frame clones and leaves some out. There are roughly 20,000 clones in the sample; 80% to 90% occur only once, and roughly 8% lies in the top ten. This material consisted of CD8+ T cells from peripheral blood mononuclear cells, taken in the second trimester of pregnancy. The source of these receptors is a female donor in good health, enrolled as a control in a pregnancy study. CDR3s include the opening cysteine and the closing phenylalanine or tryptophan. D genes are given only for firm matches. Not all rows give a size; the values are once, few, many and, for expanded clones, a class.

cdr3_nt cdr3_aa clone_size j_call cdr3_length d_call v_call
TGTGCCAGCAGTTCCACAGGGGTCGGGGTGAACACTGAAGCTTTCTTT CASSSTGVGVNTEAFF . TRBJ1-1 16 TRBD1 TRBV2
TGTGCCAGCAGCTTAGACCCCAGGGCGAACGAGCAGTACTTC CASSLDPRANEQYF . TRBJ2-7 14 . TRBV7-8
TGTGCCAGCAGCAAGACAGGGGAGGAAAAACTGTTTTTT CASSKTGEEKLFF . TRBJ1-4 13 . TRBV21-1
TGTGCCAGCAGCTCCTCCGTAGGGAGCTTGTCCTACAATGAGCAGTTCTTC CASSSSVGSLSYNEQFF . TRBJ2-1 17 . TRBV7-3
TGTGCCAGCGGGGATTCGCTTCATGGGACTAGCGGGGGGCTGAACACCGGGGAGCTGTTTTTT CASGDSLHGTSGGLNTGELFF once TRBJ2-2 21 TRBD2 TRBV9
TGTGCCAGCAGTGAGTCCTCGAACACTGAAGCTTTCTTT CASSESSNTEAFF . TRBJ1-1 13 . TRBV6-4
TGTGCCAGCAGCTTAGGGGCAGGGATCACTGAAGCTTTCTTT CASSLGAGITEAFF . TRBJ1-1 14 . TRBV11-2
TGTGCCAGCAGCTTAACCCTGGGGCTTTCCAAACCCTACGAGCAGTACTTC CASSLTLGLSKPYEQYF . TRBJ2-7 17 . TRBV7-9
TGTGCCAGCAGCGATAACGCCGGGACAGCTGACAGCTCCTACAATGAGCAGTTCTTC CASSDNAGTADSSYNEQFF . TRBJ2-1 19 TRBD1 TRBV7-9
TGTGCCAGCAGCTTAGTGGTGAGCACTGAAGCTTTCTTT CASSLVVSTEAFF . TRBJ1-1 13 . TRBV7-9
TGTGCCAGCAGCCAGAACAGGGGTAGGACCGGGGAGCTGTTTTTT CASSQNRGRTGELFF . TRBJ2-2 15 TRBD1 TRBV4-2
TGTGCCAGCAGCCCGCCGGGACAGGGGTCCGGGGAGCTGTTTTTT CASSPPGQGSGELFF once TRBJ2-2 15 TRBD1 TRBV13